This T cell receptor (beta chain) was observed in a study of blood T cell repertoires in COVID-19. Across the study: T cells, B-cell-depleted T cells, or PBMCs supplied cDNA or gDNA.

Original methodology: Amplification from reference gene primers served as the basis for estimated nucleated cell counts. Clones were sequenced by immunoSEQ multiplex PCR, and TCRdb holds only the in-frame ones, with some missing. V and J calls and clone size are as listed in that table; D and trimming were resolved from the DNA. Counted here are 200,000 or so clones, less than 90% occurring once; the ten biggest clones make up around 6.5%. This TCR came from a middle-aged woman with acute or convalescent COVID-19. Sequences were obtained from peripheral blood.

CDR3 sequence reads: CASSEIEGRNTIYF. As DNA, the CDR3 is TGTGCCAGCAGTGAAATAGAGGGAAGAAACACCATATATTTT. The V and J genes are TRBV6-1 and TRBJ1-3; no definite D call. Trimming cost V 2 bases and J 5 bases, with 10 bases left between them. This CDR3 comprises 14 residues. Germline-derived CDR1 and CDR2 are MNHNS and SASEGT.